The rows below give T cell receptor beta chains drawn from one sample of a study of shared clonotypes between healthy human individuals. Profiled with immunoSEQ multiplex PCR; TCRdb holds only in-frame clones, not every one. The sample has a few hundred thousand clones; 79% are singletons. Sequencing was carried out using PBMCs. The source of these receptors is a woman between 40 and 55 years old in good health. Some clones in this sample may be carry-over from other donors' samples. Both conserved end residues are trimmed from each CDR3. D genes are given only for firm matches.

d_call	v_call	j_call	cdr3_aa
TRBD1	TRBV6-4	TRBJ2-3	ASSAQGAQDTQY
-	TRBV5-8	TRBJ2-7	ASIRRGATYEQY
TRBD1	TRBV28	TRBJ1-1	ASRIDRGLLNTEAF
-	TRBV7-3	TRBJ1-5	ASSRTAHQPQH
TRBD2	TRBV2	TRBJ2-7	ATGTSNEQY
-	TRBV4-1	TRBJ1-5	ASSHPLGPQH
TRBD2	TRBV30	TRBJ2-7	AWERLAGDEQY
TRBD2	TRBV4-2	TRBJ2-5	ASSQPTSGGGVETQY
-	TRBV6-1	TRBJ1-5	ASTLQGGQPQH
-	TRBV7-8	TRBJ1-3	ASSLARSGNTIY
TRBD1	TRBV29-1	TRBJ1-1	SVGTGGNTEAF
TRBD2	TRBV5-4	TRBJ2-2	ASSRRREVNTGELF
TRBD1	TRBV7-9	TRBJ2-7	ASSTLTGGADEQY
-	TRBV29-1	TRBJ1-1	SVERGSRTEAF
-	TRBV7-8	TRBJ2-4	ASSLGRDIQY
TRBD2	TRBV30	TRBJ2-1	AWRRLAVSYNEQF
TRBD1	TRBV5-1	TRBJ2-1	ASSLGQGEGEQF
-	TRBV30	TRBJ1-4	ACGQFGEKLF
TRBD1	TRBV7-2	TRBJ1-2	ASSPGTGVNGYT
-	TRBV4-1	TRBJ2-1	ASSQVSTGNSNNEQF
TRBD1	TRBV2	TRBJ2-7	ASSDPQGAYEQY
TRBD1	TRBV19	TRBJ1-4	ASSMSDRARLF
-	TRBV28	TRBJ2-7	ASSLRDPQY
TRBD2	TRBV5-5	TRBJ2-7	ASSSGLVLYEQY
-	TRBV27	TRBJ2-6	ASSTWGDPGANVLT
-	TRBV9	TRBJ1-2	ASSPGFQYYGYT
-	TRBV5-1	TRBJ2-2	ASSLDGRGTGELF
-	TRBV7-9	TRBJ2-2	AARGEINTGELF
TRBD1	TRBV19	TRBJ1-1	ASSRTGGAF
-	TRBV5-4	TRBJ2-2	ASSEGGRSNTGELF
-	TRBV5-1	TRBJ1-1	ASSRTQVNTEAF
TRBD2	TRBV6-4	TRBJ2-1	ASSDSLAGPDEQF
-	TRBV18	TRBJ1-2	ASSPSQGRSPGYGYT
-	TRBV28	TRBJ1-1	ASIPFLNTEAF
-	TRBV5-1	TRBJ2-7	ASSLARAPPYEQY
-	TRBV28	TRBJ2-5	ASSSRRGGGTQY
TRBD2	TRBV7-9	TRBJ2-1	AFLAGSSYNEQF
TRBD1	TRBV7-2	TRBJ1-1	ASSLAGQGSAF
-	TRBV20-1	TRBJ2-3	SARVVDTQY
-	TRBV11-2	TRBJ2-3	ASSPGPIRNTDTQY
-	TRBV10-3	TRBJ1-3	AIRSLASSGNTIY
-	TRBV4-1	-	ASSQEGWSYEQY